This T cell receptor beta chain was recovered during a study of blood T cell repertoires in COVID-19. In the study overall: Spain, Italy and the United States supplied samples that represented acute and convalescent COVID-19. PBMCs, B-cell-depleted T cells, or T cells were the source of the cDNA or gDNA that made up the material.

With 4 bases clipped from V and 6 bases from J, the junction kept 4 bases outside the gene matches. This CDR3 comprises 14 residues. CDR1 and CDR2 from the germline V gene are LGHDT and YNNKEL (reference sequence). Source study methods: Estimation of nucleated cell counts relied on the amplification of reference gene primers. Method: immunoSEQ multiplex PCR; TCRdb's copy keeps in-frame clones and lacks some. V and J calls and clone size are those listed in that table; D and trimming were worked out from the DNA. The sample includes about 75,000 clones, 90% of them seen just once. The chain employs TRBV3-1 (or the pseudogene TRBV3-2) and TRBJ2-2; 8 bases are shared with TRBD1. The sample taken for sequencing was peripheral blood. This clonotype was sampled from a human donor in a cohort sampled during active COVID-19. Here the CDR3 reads CASSPGQGAGELFF. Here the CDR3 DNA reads TGTGCCAGCAGCCCTGGACAGGGCGCCGGGGAGCTGTTTTTT.